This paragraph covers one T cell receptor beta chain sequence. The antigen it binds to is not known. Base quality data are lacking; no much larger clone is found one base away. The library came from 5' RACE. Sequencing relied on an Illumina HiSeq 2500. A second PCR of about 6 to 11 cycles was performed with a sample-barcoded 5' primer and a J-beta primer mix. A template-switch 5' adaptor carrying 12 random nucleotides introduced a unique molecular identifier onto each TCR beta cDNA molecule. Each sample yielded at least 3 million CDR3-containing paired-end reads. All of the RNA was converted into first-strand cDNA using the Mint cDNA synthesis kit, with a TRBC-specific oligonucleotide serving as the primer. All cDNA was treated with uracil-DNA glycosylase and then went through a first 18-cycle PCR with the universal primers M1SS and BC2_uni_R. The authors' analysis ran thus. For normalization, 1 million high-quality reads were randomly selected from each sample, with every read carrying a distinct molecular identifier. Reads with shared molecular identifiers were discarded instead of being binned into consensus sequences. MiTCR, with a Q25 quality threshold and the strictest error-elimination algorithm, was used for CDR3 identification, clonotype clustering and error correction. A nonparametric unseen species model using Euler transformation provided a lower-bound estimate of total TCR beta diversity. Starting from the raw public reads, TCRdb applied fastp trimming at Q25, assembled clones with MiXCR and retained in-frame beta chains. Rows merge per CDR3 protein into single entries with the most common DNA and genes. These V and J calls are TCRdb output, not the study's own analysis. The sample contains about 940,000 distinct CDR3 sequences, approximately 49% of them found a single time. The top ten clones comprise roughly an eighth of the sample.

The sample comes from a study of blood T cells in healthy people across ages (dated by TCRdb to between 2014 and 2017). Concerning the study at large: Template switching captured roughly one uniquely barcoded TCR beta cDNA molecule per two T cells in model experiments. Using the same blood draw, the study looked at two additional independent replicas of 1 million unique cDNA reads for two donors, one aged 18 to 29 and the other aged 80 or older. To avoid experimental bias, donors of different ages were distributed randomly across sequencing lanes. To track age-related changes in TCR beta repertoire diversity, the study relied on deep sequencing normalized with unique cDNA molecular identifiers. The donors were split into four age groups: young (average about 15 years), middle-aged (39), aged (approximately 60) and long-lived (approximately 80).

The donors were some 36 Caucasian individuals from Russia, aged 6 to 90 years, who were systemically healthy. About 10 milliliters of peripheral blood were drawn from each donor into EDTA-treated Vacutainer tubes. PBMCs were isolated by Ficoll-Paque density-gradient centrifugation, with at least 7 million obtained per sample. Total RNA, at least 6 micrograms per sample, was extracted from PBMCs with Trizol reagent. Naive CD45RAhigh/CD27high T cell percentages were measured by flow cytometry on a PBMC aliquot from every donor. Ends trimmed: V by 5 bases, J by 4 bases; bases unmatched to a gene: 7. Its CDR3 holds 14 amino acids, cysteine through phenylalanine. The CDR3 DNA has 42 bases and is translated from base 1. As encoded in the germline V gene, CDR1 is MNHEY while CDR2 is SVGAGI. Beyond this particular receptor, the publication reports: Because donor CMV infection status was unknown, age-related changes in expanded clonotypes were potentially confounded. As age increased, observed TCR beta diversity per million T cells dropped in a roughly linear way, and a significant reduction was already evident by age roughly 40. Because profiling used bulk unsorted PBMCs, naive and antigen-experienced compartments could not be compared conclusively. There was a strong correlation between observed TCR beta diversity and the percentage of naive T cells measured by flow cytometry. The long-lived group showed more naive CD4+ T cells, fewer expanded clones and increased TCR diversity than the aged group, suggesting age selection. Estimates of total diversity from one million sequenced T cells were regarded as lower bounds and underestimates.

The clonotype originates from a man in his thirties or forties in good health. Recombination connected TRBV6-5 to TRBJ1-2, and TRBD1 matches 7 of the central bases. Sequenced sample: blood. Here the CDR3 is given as CASSRIAGGYGYTF. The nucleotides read TGTGCCAGCAGTCGGATCGCAGGGGGCTATGGCTACACCTTC.